The present entry profiles one T cell receptor beta chain with its context. Antigen: not known. Germline V gene lookup returns CDR1 SGHNT and CDR2 YYREEE (reference sequence). This CDR3 has 16 amino acids. V was pared by 3 bases and J by 8 bases, with 12 bases of the junction left unmatched. The record originates from a study of T cell responses to AZD1222 COVID-19 vaccine. The assay was immunoSEQ multiplex PCR, and TCRdb's table has in-frame clones only and misses some. The sample lists 60,000 to 75,000 clones; about three quarters were seen once. Study-level points and caveats: The breadth and depth of Spike-specific TCRs increased once two AZD1222 doses had been given.

This receptor was obtained from an adult who received the AZD1222 COVID-19 vaccine. The rearrangement joins TRBV5-4 to TRBJ1-4, with 8 nucleotides matching TRBD1. The sample consisted of peripheral blood, taken 28 days after the second AZD1222 dose. CDR3 residues: CASSWQTGAPEEKLFF. CDR3 nucleotide sequence: TGTGCCAGCAGCTGGCAGACAGGGGCGCCGGAGGAAAAACTGTTTTTT.